The clone carrying this T cell receptor beta chain has a count of ten or more. The antigen is undetermined. Read sequence stops 3 residues before the CDR3 end, and the germline J gene provides the missing end. Per germline, CDR1 LNHDA and CDR2 SQIVND (reference sequence). This CDR3 is built from 13 residues. The sample comes from a study of T cell clonality in common variable immunodeficiency. Findings and caveats of the study: Common variable immunodeficiency TCR beta sequences reportedly had fewer deletions and N-nucleotide insertions.

TCRdb's table, derived via immunoSEQ multiplex PCR, lists solely in-frame clones and lacks some. The repertoire shows 15,000 to 20,000 clones, none seen only once; the top ten take 10% to 15%. The TCR sequence derives from a human donor with common variable immunodeficiency. V usage is TRBV19 and J usage is TRBJ2-2, with 7 bases matching TRBD1. Sequenced input: peripheral blood mononuclear cells. CDR3 loop: CASSMTRGSQLFF. The covered CDR3 bases are TGTGCCAGTAGTATGACCAGGGGGTCTCAG.